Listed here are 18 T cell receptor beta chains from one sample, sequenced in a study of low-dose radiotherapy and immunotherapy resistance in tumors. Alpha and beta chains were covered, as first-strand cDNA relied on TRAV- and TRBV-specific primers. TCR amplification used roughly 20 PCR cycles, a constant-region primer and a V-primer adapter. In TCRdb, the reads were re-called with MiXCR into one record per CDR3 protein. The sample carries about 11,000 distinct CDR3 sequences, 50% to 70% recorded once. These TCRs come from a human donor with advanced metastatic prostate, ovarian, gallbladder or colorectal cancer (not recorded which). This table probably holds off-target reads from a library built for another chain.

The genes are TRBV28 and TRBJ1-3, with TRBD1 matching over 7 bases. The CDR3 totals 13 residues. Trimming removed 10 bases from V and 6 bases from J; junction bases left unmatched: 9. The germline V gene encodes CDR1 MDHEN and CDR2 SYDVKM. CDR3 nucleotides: TGTGCCATCCAACCGGGACAGACAAACACCATATATTTT. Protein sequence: CAIQPGQTNTIYF.

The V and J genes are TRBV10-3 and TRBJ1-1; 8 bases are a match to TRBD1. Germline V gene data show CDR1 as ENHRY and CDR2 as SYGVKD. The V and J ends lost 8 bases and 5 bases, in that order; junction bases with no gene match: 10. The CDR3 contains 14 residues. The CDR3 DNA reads TGTGCCATCGCCCCCGGACAGGGTTGGACTGAAGCTTTCTTT. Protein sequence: CAIAPGQGWTEAFF.

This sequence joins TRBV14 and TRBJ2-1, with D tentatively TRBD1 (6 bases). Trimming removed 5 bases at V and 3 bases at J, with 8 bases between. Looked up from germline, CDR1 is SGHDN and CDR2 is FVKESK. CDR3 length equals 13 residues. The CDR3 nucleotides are TGTGCCAGCAGCGAGACAGGCTACAATGAGCAGTTCTTC. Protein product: CASSETGYNEQFF.

The CDR3 region has the DNA TGTGCCAGCTCACTTCCGGGACTAACTTCTGGGGCCAACGTCCTGACTTTC. It translates to CASSLPGLTSGANVLTF. The rearrangement joins TRBV18 to TRBJ2-6, with 7 bases aligning to TRBD2. CDR3 size: 17 residues. In germline, CDR1 is KGHSH, CDR2 LQKENI. J gave up 1 base and V 4 bases, and 7 bases lay outside the gene matches.

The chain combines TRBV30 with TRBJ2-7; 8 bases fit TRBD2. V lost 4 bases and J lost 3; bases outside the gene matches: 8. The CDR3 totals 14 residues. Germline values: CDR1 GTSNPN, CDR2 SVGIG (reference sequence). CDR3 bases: TGTGCCTGGACCTCGGGAGGGATACTCTACGAGCAGTACTTC. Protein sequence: CAWTSGGILYEQYF.

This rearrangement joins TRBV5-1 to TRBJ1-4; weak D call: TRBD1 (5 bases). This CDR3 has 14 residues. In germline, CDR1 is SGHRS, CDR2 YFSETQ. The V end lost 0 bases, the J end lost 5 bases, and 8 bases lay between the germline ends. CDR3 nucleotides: TGCGCCAGCAGCTTGGGGCAGGGAAATGAAAAACTGTTTTTT. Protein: CASSLGQGNEKLFF.

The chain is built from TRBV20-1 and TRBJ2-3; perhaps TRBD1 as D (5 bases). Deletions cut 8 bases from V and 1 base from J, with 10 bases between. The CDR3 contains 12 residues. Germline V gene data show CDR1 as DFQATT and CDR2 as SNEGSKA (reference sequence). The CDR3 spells CSPDSRTDTQYF. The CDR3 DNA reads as TGCAGTCCTGACAGTCGCACAGATACGCAGTATTTT.

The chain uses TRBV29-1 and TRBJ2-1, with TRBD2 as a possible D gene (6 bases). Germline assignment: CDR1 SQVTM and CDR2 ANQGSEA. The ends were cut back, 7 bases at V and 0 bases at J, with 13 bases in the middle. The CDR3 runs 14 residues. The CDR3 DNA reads TGCAGCGGGAGGGACGGGAGCTCCTACAATGAGCAGTTCTTC. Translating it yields CSGRDGSSYNEQFF.

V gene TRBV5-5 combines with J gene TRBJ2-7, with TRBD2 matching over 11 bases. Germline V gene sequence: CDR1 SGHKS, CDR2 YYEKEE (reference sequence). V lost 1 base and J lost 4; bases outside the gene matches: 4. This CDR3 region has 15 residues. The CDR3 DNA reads TGTGCCAGCAGCTTGTCGACTAGCGGGGTTTACGAGCAGTACTTC. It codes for CASSLSTSGVYEQYF.

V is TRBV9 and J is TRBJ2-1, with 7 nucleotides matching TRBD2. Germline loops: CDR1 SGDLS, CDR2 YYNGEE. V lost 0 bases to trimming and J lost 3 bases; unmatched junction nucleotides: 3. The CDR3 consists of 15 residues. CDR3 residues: CASSVGGGSYNEQFF. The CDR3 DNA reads TGTGCCAGCAGCGTAGGGGGCGGGAGCTACAATGAGCAGTTCTTC.

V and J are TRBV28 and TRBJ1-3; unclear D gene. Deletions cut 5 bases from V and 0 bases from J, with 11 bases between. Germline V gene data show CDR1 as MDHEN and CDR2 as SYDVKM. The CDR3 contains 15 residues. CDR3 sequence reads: CASSPRVSSGNTIYF. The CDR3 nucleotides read TGTGCCAGCAGTCCCCGGGTGAGCTCTGGAAACACCATATATTTT.

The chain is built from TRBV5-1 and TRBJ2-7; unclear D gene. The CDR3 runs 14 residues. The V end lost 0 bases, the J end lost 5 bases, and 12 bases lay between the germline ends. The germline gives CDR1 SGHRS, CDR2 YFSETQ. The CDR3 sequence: CASSLEDPLHEQYF. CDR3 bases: TGCGCCAGCAGCTTGGAGGACCCCCTCCACGAGCAGTACTTC.

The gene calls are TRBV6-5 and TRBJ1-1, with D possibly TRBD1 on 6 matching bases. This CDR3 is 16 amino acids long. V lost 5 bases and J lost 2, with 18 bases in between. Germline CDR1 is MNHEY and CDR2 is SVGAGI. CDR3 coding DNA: TGTGCCAGCAGTCCCCCCTGGCAGGGGATAAACACTGAAGCTTTCTTT. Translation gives CASSPPWQGINTEAFF.

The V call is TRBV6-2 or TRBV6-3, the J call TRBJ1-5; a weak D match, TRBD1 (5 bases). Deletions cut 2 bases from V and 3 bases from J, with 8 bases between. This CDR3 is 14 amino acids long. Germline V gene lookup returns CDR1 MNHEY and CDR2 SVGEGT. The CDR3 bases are TGTGCCAGCAGTTACGACAGACTCAATCAGCCCCAGCATTTT. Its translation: CASSYDRLNQPQHF.

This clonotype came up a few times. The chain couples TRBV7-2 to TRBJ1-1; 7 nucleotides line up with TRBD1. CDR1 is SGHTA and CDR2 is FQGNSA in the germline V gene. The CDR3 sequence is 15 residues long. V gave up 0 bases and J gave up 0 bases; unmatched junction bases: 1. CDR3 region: CASSLATGVNTEAFF. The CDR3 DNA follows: TGTGCCAGCAGCTTAGCTACAGGGGTGAACACTGAAGCTTTCTTT. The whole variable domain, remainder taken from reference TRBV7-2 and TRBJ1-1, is GAGVSQSPSNKVTEKGKDVELRCDPISGHTALYWYRQSLGQGLEFLIYFQGNSAPDKSGLPSDRFSAERTGGSVSTLTIQRTQQEDSAVYLCASSLATGVNTEAFFGQGTRLTVV.

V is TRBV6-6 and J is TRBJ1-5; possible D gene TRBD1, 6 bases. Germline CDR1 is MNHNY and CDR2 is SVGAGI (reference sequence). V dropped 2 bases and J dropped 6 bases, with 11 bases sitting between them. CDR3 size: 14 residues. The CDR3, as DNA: TGTGCCAGCAGTTACCTAACAGGGTTTCAGCCCCAGCATTTT. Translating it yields CASSYLTGFQPQHF.

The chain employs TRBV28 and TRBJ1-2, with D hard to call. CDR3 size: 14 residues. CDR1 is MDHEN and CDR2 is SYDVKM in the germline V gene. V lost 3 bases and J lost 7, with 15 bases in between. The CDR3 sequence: CASSLDQLILGYTF. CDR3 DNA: TGTGCCAGCAGTTTGGACCAGCTAATCCTTGGCTACACCTTC.

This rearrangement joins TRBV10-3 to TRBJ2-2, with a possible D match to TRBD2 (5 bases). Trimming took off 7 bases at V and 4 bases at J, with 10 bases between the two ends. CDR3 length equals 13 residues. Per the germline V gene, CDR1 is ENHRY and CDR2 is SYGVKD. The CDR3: CAITRAPTGELFF. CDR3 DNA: TGTGCCATCACGAGGGCCCCCACCGGGGAGCTGTTTTTT.